This T cell receptor (beta chain) was captured by sequencing in a study of T-cell memory formation after mild COVID-19. Study information: TCR clusters showed largely donor specificity. Study results and caveats: Some responding clones appeared in pre-infection memory, suggesting cross-reactive memory joined. Shrinking CD4+ clones were chiefly CM and EM; CD8+ ones were chiefly EMRA. A balance of CD4 and CD8 characterized clones contracting day 15 to 85, whereas later expanders leaned CD4+.

This clonotype was picked up a small number of times. As yet, its antigen is unknown. From the 5' RACE reads, TCRdb called clonotypes with MiXCR, one entry per CDR3 protein. The sample has around 500,000 distinct CDR3 sequences; approximately 18% are singletons. The sample comprised PBMCs or a T cell subset sorted from them (not recorded which). The receptor was isolated from an adult woman who had mild COVID-19 (a few samples of this study predate the infection). Cell type and time point are not known.

CDR3 loop: CASSYSGGPTGELFF. In DNA form, the CDR3 reads TGTGCCAGCAGTTACTCGGGGGGACCCACCGGGGAGCTGTTTTTT. This rearrangement joins TRBV6-5 to TRBJ2-2; perhaps TRBD2 as D (6 bases). The germline V gene encodes CDR1 MNHEY and CDR2 SVGAGI. The CDR3 loop spans 15 amino acids. Trimming removed 0 bases at V and 4 bases at J, with 9 bases between.